This record looks at one TCR beta chain sequence and its context. Its cognate antigen is unknown. TCRdb fed the 5' RACE reads into MiXCR, producing one record per CDR3 protein. The table includes under 600,000 distinct CDR3 sequences, roughly 13% detected once. The source of the sample is a study of T cells after yellow fever vaccination. The CDR3 is 15 amino acids. The junction had 4 bases not matched to a gene; V was cut back by 1 base and J by 6 bases. Germline V gene lookup returns CDR1 LNHNV and CDR2 YYDKDF (reference sequence). Overall study findings and caveats: Weaker in magnitude, the secondary response showed a faster peak on day 5 versus 15. Some clonotypes, a small share, were shared between CD4 and CD8 compartments. Contamination by abundant bulk-population clonotypes could be present in FACS-sorted repertoires.

The sample in question was PBMCs, obtained on the day of the yellow fever booster vaccination. This rearrangement joins TRBV15 to TRBJ2-5; TRBD2 matches 11 bases. The clonotype comes from a young man who received the YFV17D yellow fever vaccine. The CDR3 here is CATSRVTSGSQTQYF. The CDR3 DNA reads as TGTGCCACCAGCAGAGTCACTAGCGGGAGCCAGACCCAGTACTTC. Looking up the rest from reference TRBV15 and TRBJ2-5 gives the full variable domain: DAMVIQNPRYQVTQFGKPVTLSCSQTLNHNVMYWYQQKSSQAPKLLFHYYDKDFNNEADTPDNFQSRRPNTSFCFLDIRSPGLGDTAMYLCATSRVTSGSQTQYFGPGTRLLVL.